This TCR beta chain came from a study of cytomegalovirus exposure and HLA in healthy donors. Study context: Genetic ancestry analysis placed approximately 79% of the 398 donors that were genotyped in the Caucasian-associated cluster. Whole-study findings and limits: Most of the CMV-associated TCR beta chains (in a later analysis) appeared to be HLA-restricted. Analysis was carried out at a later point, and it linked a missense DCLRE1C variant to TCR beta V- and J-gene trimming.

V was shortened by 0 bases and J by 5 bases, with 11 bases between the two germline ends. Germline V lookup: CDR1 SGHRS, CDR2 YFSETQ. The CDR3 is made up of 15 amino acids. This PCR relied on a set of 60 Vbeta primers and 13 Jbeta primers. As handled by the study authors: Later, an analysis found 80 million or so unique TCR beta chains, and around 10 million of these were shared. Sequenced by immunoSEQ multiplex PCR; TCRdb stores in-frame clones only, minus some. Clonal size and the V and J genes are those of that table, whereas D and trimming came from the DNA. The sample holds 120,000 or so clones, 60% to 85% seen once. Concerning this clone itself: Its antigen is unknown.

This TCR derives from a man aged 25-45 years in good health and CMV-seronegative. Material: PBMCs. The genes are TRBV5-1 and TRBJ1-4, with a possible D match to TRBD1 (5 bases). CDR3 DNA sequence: TGCGCCAGCAGCTTGGCTGGACAACACAATGAAAAACTGTTTTTT. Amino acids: CASSLAGQHNEKLFF. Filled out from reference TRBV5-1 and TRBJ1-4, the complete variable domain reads KAGVTQTPRYLIKTRGQQVTLSCSPISGHRSVSWYQQTPGQGLQFLFEYFSETQRNKGNFPGRFSGRQFSNSRSEMNVSTLELGDSALYLCASSLAGQHNEKLFFGSGTQLSVL.